The next 26 T cell receptor beta chains were all read from a single sample in a study of technical replicates of blood from a few donors. Sequencing was performed with immunoSEQ multiplex PCR; in TCRdb, only in-frame clones are kept and a portion is missing. This sample yields under 100,000 clones, of which about 96% are seen a single time; approximately 0.32% belongs to the top ten. Sequenced material: T cells isolated from PBMCs. The receptors were gathered from a human donor in good health.

The chain couples TRBV10-3 to TRBJ2-2; the match to TRBD2 covers 9 bases. The CDR3 sequence is 15 residues long. CDR1 is ENHRY and CDR2 is SYGVKD in the germline V gene. Losses at the gene ends were 7 bases for V and 4 bases for J; bases not matched to a gene: 7. CDR3 residues: CAITPSGRTTGELFF. CDR3 sequence (DNA): TGTGCCATCACACCCAGCGGGAGGACCACCGGGGAGCTGTTTTTT.

The chain joins TRBV7-2 to TRBJ2-1, with 11 positions matching TRBD2. From germline, CDR1 is SGHTA and CDR2 FQGNSA. The J segment lost 8 bases and the V segment lost 0 bases, leaving 15 bases of the junction unmatched. The CDR3 is 19 residues long. The DNA of the CDR3 is TGTGCCAGCAGCTTAGCCTTACTAGCGGGAGTCCTGGGATGGGATGAGCAGTTCTTC. Translation: CASSLALLAGVLGWDEQFF.

Here the CDR3 DNA reads TGTGCCAGCAGCCACATTACAGGACCGCCGATGAACACTGAAGCTTTCTTT. The encoded protein is CASSHITGPPMNTEAFF. The chain combines TRBV4-2 with TRBJ1-1; D is perhaps TRBD1 (5 bases). V lost 3 bases and J 0 bases, leaving 17 bases between the germline ends. Germline CDR1 LGHNA, CDR2 YNFKEQ. CDR3 length: 17 residues.

This clone was found once. This chain connects TRBV7-2 to TRBJ2-3; TRBD2 matches 9 bases. The germline gives CDR1 SGHTA, CDR2 FQGNSA. Trimming at V came to 5 bases and at J to 4 bases, leaving 10 bases not matched to a gene. CDR3 size: 16 residues. The CDR3 DNA reads as TGTGCCAGCAGCGAGGGCCGGCTAGCGGGATCAGATACGCAGTATTTT. Translated, it gives CASSEGRLAGSDTQYF.

V usage is TRBV19 and J usage is TRBJ2-3; D call uncertain. Trimming took off 3 bases at V and 4 bases at J, with 8 bases between the two ends. The germline gives CDR1 LNHDA, CDR2 SQIVND (reference sequence). CDR3 length: 13 residues. The CDR3 is CASSMNTADTQYF. The CDR3 DNA sequence: TGTGCCAGTAGTATGAACACCGCAGATACGCAGTATTTT.

The rearrangement uses TRBV11-3 and TRBJ2-7; the match to TRBD2 covers 10 bases. V was clipped by 4 bases and J by 9 bases; unmatched bases: 12. The CDR3 totals 15 residues. Per the germline V gene, CDR1 is SGHNT and CDR2 is YENEEA. The CDR3 nucleotides are TGTGCCAGCAGCTCGACAGCTAGCGGGAGCCAGGTGCAGTACTTC. Encoded protein: CASSSTASGSQVQYF.

This chain links TRBV9 with TRBJ2-3; 11 nucleotides align to TRBD1. The germline V gene encodes CDR1 SGDLS and CDR2 YYNGEE. The CDR3 runs to 15 residues. V shed 4 bases and J 4 bases; nucleotides not matched to a gene: 5. CDR3 coding DNA: TGTGCCAGCAGCCCGGACAGGGGGCAGGCAGATACGCAGTATTTT. This gives the protein CASSPDRGQADTQYF.

The chain couples TRBV5-4 to TRBJ1-2; D remains unclear. The CDR3 has 12 amino acids. Germline lookup yields CDR1 SGHNT and CDR2 YYREEE (reference sequence). V dropped 7 bases and J dropped 6 bases, with 13 bases sitting between them. The CDR3 loop reads CASGGGGNGYTF. The CDR3 nucleotides read TGTGCCAGCGGCGGAGGTGGGAATGGCTACACCTTC.

The genes are TRBV19 and TRBJ2-5; D call uncertain. This CDR3 region has 14 residues. The ends were cut back, 4 bases at V and 1 base at J, with 10 bases in the middle. The V gene's germline CDR1 is LNHDA and CDR2 SQIVND (reference sequence). As DNA, the CDR3 is TGTGCCAGTAGTAAAAACAGCCCCCAAGAGACCCAGTACTTC. It codes for CASSKNSPQETQYF. Full variable domain (missing parts from reference TRBV19 and TRBJ2-5): DGGITQSPKYLFRKEGQNVTLSCEQNLNHDAMYWYRQDPGQGLRLIYYSQIVNDFQKGDIAEGYSVSREKKESFPLTVTSAQKNPTAFYLCASSKNSPQETQYFGPGTRLLVL.

Only one count was recorded for this clone. The chain employs TRBV15 and TRBJ1-3; 9 positions agree with TRBD1. This CDR3 contains 17 residues. Looked up from germline, CDR1 is LNHNV and CDR2 is YYDKDF (reference sequence). Trimming at V came to 4 bases and at J to 2 bases, leaving 9 bases not matched to a gene. CDR3 sequence (DNA): TGTGCCACCAGCAAGATAAGGACAGGGGCCACTGGAAACACCATATATTTT. Amino acid sequence: CATSKIRTGATGNTIYF. Based on the CDR3 plus reference TRBV15 and TRBJ1-3, the full variable domain is DAMVIQNPRYQVTQFGKPVTLSCSQTLNHNVMYWYQQKSSQAPKLLFHYYDKDFNNEADTPDNFQSRRPNTSFCFLDIRSPGLGDTAMYLCATSKIRTGATGNTIYFGEGSWLTVV.

This rearrangement joins TRBV5-6 to TRBJ2-4; possible D gene TRBD1, 5 bases. V lost 0 bases and J lost 7, with 11 bases in between. From germline, CDR1 is SGHDT and CDR2 YYEEEE. The CDR3 consists of 14 residues. CDR3 nucleotides: TGTGCCAGCAGCTTGGGTGCAGGGTTCAACATTCAGTACTTC. The encoded protein is CASSLGAGFNIQYF.

V is TRBV6-5 and J is TRBJ1-5, with D possibly TRBD1 on 5 matching bases. V lost 6 bases to trimming and J lost 6 bases, with 12 bases between them. Germline V gene data show CDR1 as MNHEY and CDR2 as SVGAGI. The CDR3 loop spans 13 amino acids. The CDR3 sequence is CASSRDSSQPQHF. CDR3 nucleotides: TGTGCCAGCAGCCGGGACTCCAGTCAGCCCCAGCATTTT.

The chain carries TRBV7-2 and TRBJ1-1, with 8 bases matching TRBD1. Trimming took 4 bases from V and 5 from J; bases not matched to a gene: 3. The CDR3 sequence is 13 residues long. CDR1 and CDR2 (germline): SGHTA, FQGNSA. This CDR3 reads CASSWRTGTEAFF. In nucleotides, the CDR3 is TGTGCCAGCAGCTGGAGGACAGGGACTGAAGCTTTCTTT.

V usage is TRBV7-9 and J usage is TRBJ2-7; a weak D match, TRBD2 (5 bases). Trimming cost V 8 bases and J 3 bases, with 17 bases left between them. Germline-derived CDR1 and CDR2 are SEHNR and FQNEAQ (reference sequence). The CDR3 spans 14 residues. CDR3 sequence (DNA): TGTGCCAGCGAGAAGAAACGGGATCACTACGAGCAGTACTTC. Its translation: CASEKKRDHYEQYF.

The chain is built from TRBV19 and TRBJ2-2; the D gene is possibly TRBD2 (6 bases). CDR3 size: 14 residues. With 7 bases removed from V and 3 bases from J, the gap between germline ends came to 12 bases. Germline V lookup: CDR1 LNHDA, CDR2 SQIVND (reference sequence). This CDR3 reads CASKVERDTGELFF. CDR3 DNA sequence: TGTGCCAGTAAAGTCGAGCGGGACACCGGGGAGCTGTTTTTT. Based on the CDR3 plus reference TRBV19 and TRBJ2-2, the full variable domain is DGGITQSPKYLFRKEGQNVTLSCEQNLNHDAMYWYRQDPGQGLRLIYYSQIVNDFQKGDIAEGYSVSREKKESFPLTVTSAQKNPTAFYLCASKVERDTGELFFGEGSRLTVL.

The CDR3 sequence: CAIRTGRRMGLYEQYF. The CDR3 DNA follows: TGTGCCATCAGGACAGGGAGAAGGATGGGCCTCTACGAGCAGTACTTC. The gene calls are TRBV10-3 and TRBJ2-7; TRBD1 matches 7 bases. Trimming at V came to 6 bases and at J to 3 bases, leaving 14 bases not matched to a gene. CDR3 length: 16 amino acids. Per the germline V gene, CDR1 is ENHRY and CDR2 is SYGVKD.

The V and J genes are TRBV5-1 and TRBJ2-5; TRBD1 aligns across 7 bases. J gave up 2 bases and V 7 bases, and 8 bases lay outside the gene matches. The CDR3 consists of 14 residues. Germline CDR1 and CDR2: SGHRS and YFSETQ. CDR3 DNA sequence: TGCGCCAGCTATGTGGACAGGAGACAAGAGACCCAGTACTTC. This codes for CASYVDRRQETQYF.

This rearrangement joins TRBV7-9 to TRBJ2-2; D uncertain. V gave up 3 bases and J gave up 4 bases, with 9 bases separating them. The CDR3 loop spans 14 amino acids. Germline V gives CDR1 SEHNR, CDR2 FQNEAQ (reference sequence). CDR3 nucleotide sequence: TGTGCCAGCAGCTTGGCAGTTACCACCGGGGAGCTGTTTTTT. Translated: CASSLAVTTGELFF.

The rearrangement links TRBV9 to TRBJ2-1, with a tentative D call TRBD2 (5 bases). V gave up 0 bases and J gave up 3 bases, with 7 bases separating them. The CDR3 contains 14 residues. The germline V gene has CDR1 SGDLS and CDR2 YYNGEE. CDR3 protein: CASSVAGIYNEQFF. In DNA, the CDR3 is TGTGCCAGCAGCGTAGCCGGGATCTACAATGAGCAGTTCTTC.

J is TRBJ2-1 and V is TRBV2; D might be TRBD2 (6 bases). The germline V gene encodes CDR1 SNHLY and CDR2 FYNNEI. The CDR3 consists of 17 residues. V was shortened by 8 bases and J by 0 bases, with 20 bases between the two germline ends. CDR3 nucleotide sequence: TGTGCCAGCTTCCCGGGAGTCCCTCGAAGCTCCTACAATGAGCAGTTCTTC. Protein product: CASFPGVPRSSYNEQFF.

V gene TRBV27 combines with J gene TRBJ1-1; D not resolved. The germline gives CDR1 MNHEY, CDR2 SMNVEV (reference sequence). The CDR3 contains 14 residues. Trimming cost V 3 bases and J 5 bases, with 13 bases left between them. In nucleotides, the CDR3 is TGTGCCAGCAGTTTTGCGAGGGCTAATACTGAAGCTTTCTTT. Translation: CASSFARANTEAFF.

The chain links TRBV2 to TRBJ2-4; TRBD2 might be the D (7 bases). Germline assignment: CDR1 SNHLY and CDR2 FYNNEI. Trimming pared 4 bases from V and 5 bases from J, leaving 15 bases between. This CDR3 has 15 amino acids. CDR3 sequence reads: CASSVAWEGENIQYF. As DNA, the CDR3 is TGTGCCAGCAGTGTAGCGTGGGAGGGGGAAAACATTCAGTACTTC.

This clone came up once. V gene TRBV7-3 combines with J gene TRBJ2-3; D is unclear. The CDR3 runs to 14 residues. Germline CDR1 reads SGHTA; CDR2 reads FQGTGA. V gave up 5 bases and J gave up 1 base, with 10 bases separating them. The CDR3 protein is CASSLQAGTDTQYF. In DNA form, the CDR3 reads TGTGCCAGCAGCCTCCAGGCCGGCACAGATACGCAGTATTTT. The whole variable domain, remainder taken from reference TRBV7-3 and TRBJ2-3, is GAGVSQTPSNKVTEKGKYVELRCDPISGHTALYWYRQSLGQGPEFLIYFQGTGAADDSGLPNDRFFAVRPEGSVSTLKIQRTERGDSAVYLCASSLQAGTDTQYFGPGTRLTVL.

The chain links TRBV29-1 to TRBJ1-2; D uncertain. CDR3 length: 12 residues. Trimming took off 0 bases at V and 4 bases at J, with 6 bases between the two ends. Germline-derived CDR1 and CDR2 are SQVTM and ANQGSEA. CDR3 sequence: CSVEEGSYGYTF. CDR3 sequence (DNA): TGCAGCGTTGAAGAGGGGAGCTATGGCTACACCTTC.

The chain carries TRBV7-9 and TRBJ2-6; no definite D call. Between the trimmed V and J ends, which lost 5 bases and 3 bases, there was a span of 5 bases. Germline assignment: CDR1 SEHNR and CDR2 FQNEAQ (reference sequence). CDR3 length: 13 amino acids. The CDR3 reads CASSPYGANVLTF. CDR3 sequence (DNA): TGTGCCAGCAGCCCCTATGGGGCCAACGTCCTGACTTTC.

The CDR3, as DNA: TGTGCCAGCAGCGTACAGGGATCGGGTGAAAAACTGTTTTTT. Protein: CASSVQGSGEKLFF. The chain combines TRBV9 with TRBJ1-4, with a weak D call TRBD1 (5 bases). The CDR3 is made up of 14 amino acids. Germline assignment: CDR1 SGDLS and CDR2 YYNGEE. Trimming took off 1 base at V and 7 bases at J, with 11 bases between the two ends. The variable domain in full, with the rest retrieved from reference TRBV9 and TRBJ1-4, is DSGVTQTPKHLITATGQRVTLRCSPRSGDLSVYWYQQSLDQGLQFLIQYYNGEERAKGNILERFSAQQFPDLHSELNLSSLELGDSALYFCASSVQGSGEKLFFGSGTQLSVL.